This T cell receptor (beta chain) was identified during a study of untreated major depressive disorder. TCRdb's copy holds only in-frame clones and misses some; the assay was immunoSEQ multiplex PCR. This table has about 20,000 clones, 92% appearing once. Among patients, depression was moderate to severe. Points on this clone: Its antigen is unknown.

This CDR3 region has 13 residues. Germline V lookup: CDR1 LGHNA, CDR2 YNFKEQ. Deletions cut 8 bases from V and 3 bases from J, with 12 bases between. General study points: CD4+ T cells from depressed patients used TRBV05-01 (Vbeta 5.1) more often than controls.

Sample: CD4+ T cells from PBMCs. This sequence was found in a woman in her thirties or forties with major depressive disorder. This rearrangement joins TRBV4-2 to TRBJ2-3, with D maybe TRBD1 (5 bases). The CDR3 DNA is TGTGCCAGCCGCTTTAAGGGGACAGATACGCAGTATTTT. As protein: CASRFKGTDTQYF.